This T cell receptor (beta chain) was identified during a study of T cells in Graves' hyperthyroidism and ophthalmopathy. Looked up from germline, CDR1 is LNHNV and CDR2 is YYDKDF (reference sequence). The trim removed 3 bases at V and 7 bases at J, leaving 14 bases unmatched. The length of the CDR3 is 17 residues. TCR beta CDR3 regions were amplified from RNA transcripts. First-round RT-PCR with HTBI primers amplified the TCR CDR3 region. TCRdb re-analysed the multiplex PCR reads in MiXCR, keeping a single row per CDR3 protein. This table has a few hundred thousand distinct CDR3 sequences, about 16% appearing once.

This clonotype was obtained from a woman in her thirties with Graves' ophthalmopathy. The chain employs TRBV15 and TRBJ2-1; 8 bases fit TRBD1. Sequenced: blood. In DNA form, the CDR3 reads TGTGCCACCAGCAGCCAGGGGGCCGGGTCGTACGGGAATGAGCAGTTCTTC. Translated: CATSSQGAGSYGNEQFF.